One sample yielded the 22 T cell receptor beta chains listed below, sequenced in a study of identical twins. TCRdb used MiXCR to reprocess the 5' RACE reads, holding one entry per CDR3 protein. The sample yields under 300,000 distinct CDR3 sequences, roughly 8.7% seen once. This sample also belongs to another study, concerning yellow fever vaccine responses in identical twins.

The sample consisted of CD8+ T cells sorted from blood. All receptors come from a woman under 30 in good health.

The V call is TRBV7-9, the J call TRBJ2-7; the D gene is possibly TRBD2 (5 bases). Germline values: CDR1 SEHNR, CDR2 FQNEAQ (reference sequence). The CDR3 has 14 amino acids. V lost 1 base to trimming and J lost 4 bases, with 11 bases between them. In DNA, the CDR3 is TGTGCCAGCAGCTTAGATGGGAGTTTATACGAGCAGTACTTC. As protein: CASSLDGSLYEQYF.

This chain joins TRBV6-1 and TRBJ1-4; D ambiguous. This CDR3 comprises 15 residues. Trimming took off 6 bases at V and 7 bases at J, with 18 bases between the two ends. Germline CDR1 is MNHNS and CDR2 is SASEGT. DNA of the CDR3: TGTGCCAGCAGCGCAGGTTGGCCCGCGGGTGAAAAACTGTTTTTT. Amino acid sequence: CASSAGWPAGEKLFF.

This clonotype was seen a handful of times. This rearrangement joins TRBV25-1 to TRBJ2-5; 10 positions match TRBD2. The CDR3 spans 16 residues. The germline V gene has CDR1 MGHDK and CDR2 SYGVNS. V shed 1 base, J shed 10 bases, and the junction held 12 bases outside the gene matches. The CDR3 DNA follows: TGTGCCAGCAGTGAATCCCCTAGCGGGAGCGGAGGGGGCCAGTACTTC. This codes for CASSESPSGSGGGQYF.

This clonotype turned up a few times. The chain recombines TRBV20-1 with TRBJ2-3; D may match TRBD1 or TRBD2 (5 bases each). Trimming stripped 3 bases from V and 2 bases from J, with 15 bases between. The CDR3 runs 15 residues. CDR1 DFQATT and CDR2 SNEGSKA come from the germline V gene (reference sequence). CDR3 in amino acids: CSASPRDRPTDTQYF. The CDR3 nucleotides are TGCAGTGCTAGCCCCCGGGACCGCCCCACAGATACGCAGTATTTT.

This clonotype showed up many times. The chain combines TRBV28 with TRBJ2-1; 14 nucleotides align to TRBD2. The CDR3 has 17 residues. V trimming: 8 bases; J trimming: 8 bases; junction bases outside the gene matches: 14. Germline lookup yields CDR1 MDHEN and CDR2 SYDVKM. The CDR3 DNA follows: TGTGCCAGCTACCAACGGCCAGGGACTAGCGGGAGCGATGAGCAGTTCTTC. Its protein is CASYQRPGTSGSDEQFF. The complete variable domain, with remaining parts taken from reference TRBV28 and TRBJ2-1, reads DVKVTQSSRYLVKRTGEKVFLECVQDMDHENMFWYRQDPGLGLRLIYFSYDVKMKEKGDIPEGYSVSREKKERFSLILESASTNQTSMYLCASYQRPGTSGSDEQFFGPGTRLTVL.

This clonotype appeared many times. The chain recombines TRBV15 with TRBJ2-3, with TRBD2 as a possible D gene (5 bases). From germline, CDR1 is LNHNV and CDR2 YYDKDF (reference sequence). The CDR3 spans 15 residues. V dropped 0 bases and J dropped 1 base, with 8 bases sitting between them. The CDR3, as DNA: TGTGCCACCAGCAGAGATCCGGAGGGCACAGATACGCAGTATTTT. The encoded protein is CATSRDPEGTDTQYF. The whole variable domain, filled in from reference TRBV15 and TRBJ2-3, reads DAMVIQNPRYQVTQFGKPVTLSCSQTLNHNVMYWYQQKSSQAPKLLFHYYDKDFNNEADTPDNFQSRRPNTSFCFLDIRSPGLGDTAMYLCATSRDPEGTDTQYFGPGTRLTVL.

This clonotype was seen a handful of times. This chain joins TRBV20-1 and TRBJ2-7; TRBD2 matches at 9 bases. The CDR3 spans 15 residues. V shed 3 bases and J 2 bases; nucleotides not matched to a gene: 8. Germline-derived CDR1 and CDR2 are DFQATT and SNEGSKA (reference sequence). In nucleotides, the CDR3 is TGCAGTGCTAGGCCTAGCGGGGTCCCGGCCTACGAGCAGTACTTC. Protein sequence: CSARPSGVPAYEQYF.

This clonotype appeared a few times. This chain uses TRBV6-5 with TRBJ2-7, with D possibly matching TRBD2 (6 bases). Trimming cost V 4 bases and J 3 bases, with 16 bases left between them. CDR3 length equals 15 residues. Germline lookup yields CDR1 MNHEY and CDR2 SVGAGI. The chain's CDR3 is CASSFIRTEGYEQYF. The DNA of the CDR3 is TGTGCCAGCAGTTTCATTAGGACGGAGGGCTACGAGCAGTACTTC.

This clonotype appeared many times. This chain links TRBV29-1 with TRBJ2-7; D is perhaps TRBD2 (5 bases). Trimming pared 1 base from V and 2 bases from J, leaving 18 bases between. Germline V gene data show CDR1 as SQVTM and CDR2 as ANQGSEA. The CDR3 is 16 residues long. The CDR3 DNA reads as TGCAGCGTTGAAGGCGTTGTAGGACTGAGAACCTACGAGCAGTACTTC. It is translated as CSVEGVVGLRTYEQYF.

This clonotype was found many times. The chain is built from TRBV6-4 and TRBJ2-2; no clear D. Germline CDR1 MRHNA, CDR2 SNTAGT. This CDR3 is built from 15 residues. Deletions cut 0 bases from V and 4 bases from J, with 9 bases between. The CDR3 nucleotides are TGTGCCAGCAGTGACTCAATTGACGGCACCGGGGAGCTGTTTTTT. Protein: CASSDSIDGTGELFF.

The V and J genes are TRBV12-3 or TRBV12-4 and TRBJ2-7; D call uncertain. The CDR3 covers 12 residues. The V and J ends lost 5 bases and 2 bases respectively, with 7 bases between them. In nucleotides, the CDR3 is TGTGCCAGCAGTGTTTTGACCTACGAGCAGTACTTC. This codes for CASSVLTYEQYF.

This chain uses TRBV6-6 with TRBJ2-2, with D possibly being TRBD1 (5 bases). This CDR3 is built from 12 residues. From germline, CDR1 is MNHNY and CDR2 SVGAGI (reference sequence). Trimming pared 8 bases from V and 3 bases from J, leaving 7 bases between. The CDR3 coding sequence is TGTGCCAGCGCAGGGTACACCGGGGAGCTGTTTTTT. Its translation: CASAGYTGELFF.

The V call is TRBV4-3, the J call TRBJ2-7; TRBD1 is a possible D gene (6 bases). From germline, CDR1 is LGHNA and CDR2 YSLEER. The CDR3 spans 15 residues. V lost 1 base and J lost 3, with 13 bases in between. Here the CDR3 DNA reads TGCGCCAGCAGCCAAGCCAGGGGCTCTTTCTACGAGCAGTACTTC. Translation: CASSQARGSFYEQYF.

This clonotype has a handful of counts. V usage is TRBV7-6 and J usage is TRBJ2-5, with D possibly TRBD2 on 7 matching bases. The CDR3 is 16 residues long. Germline CDR1 is SGHVS and CDR2 is FNYEAQ. With 5 bases removed from V and 5 bases from J, the gap between germline ends came to 21 bases. The DNA for the CDR3 is TGTGCCAGCAGCCCAAGAAGGGGGGGTGGGCCGGAGACCCAGTACTTC. It specifies CASSPRRGGGPETQYF.

The chain employs TRBV4-3 and TRBJ2-7; TRBD2 is a possible D gene (6 bases). Trimming stripped 0 bases from V and 2 bases from J, with 11 bases between. The CDR3 loop spans 15 amino acids. In germline, CDR1 is LGHNA, CDR2 YSLEER. This CDR3 reads CASSQDRDSAYEQYF. CDR3 DNA sequence: TGCGCCAGCAGCCAAGATAGGGACTCTGCCTACGAGCAGTACTTC.

This clonotype has a handful of counts. V and J are TRBV7-9 and TRBJ2-4, with 7 bases matching TRBD1. CDR1 and CDR2 from the germline V gene are SEHNR and FQNEAQ (reference sequence). CDR3 size: 13 residues. Trimming removed 5 bases from V and 7 bases from J; junction bases left unmatched: 5. CDR3 coding DNA: TGTGCCAGCAGCCCCCAGGGACAGAACATTCAGTACTTC. The encoded protein is CASSPQGQNIQYF.

In its sample, this clonotype was seen many times. The gene calls are TRBV20-1 and TRBJ1-6, with D possibly TRBD1 on 6 matching bases. V gave up 0 bases and J gave up 0 bases, with 12 bases separating them. This CDR3 is 17 amino acids long. Germline CDR1 reads DFQATT; CDR2 reads SNEGSKA (reference sequence). This CDR3 is CSARDGEGGSYNSPLHF. The CDR3 DNA reads as TGCAGTGCTAGAGATGGGGAGGGGGGCTCCTATAATTCACCCCTCCACTTT.

This clonotype was seen at least ten times. The CDR3 sequence: CASSSHQGSRGGEKLFF. For the CDR3, the DNA is TGTGCCAGCAGTTCTCACCAGGGGTCCCGCGGTGGAGAAAAACTGTTTTTT. The rearrangement joins TRBV27 to TRBJ1-4; TRBD1 is a possible D gene (6 bases). The length of the CDR3 is 17 residues. The germline V and J ends were trimmed by 4 bases and 8 bases, with 23 bases remaining between them. Looked up from germline, CDR1 is MNHEY and CDR2 is SMNVEV (reference sequence).

This clonotype appeared a few times. The CDR3 spells CASSLTSGRGAYEQYF. DNA of the CDR3: TGTGCCAGCAGTTTAACTAGCGGGAGAGGCGCCTACGAGCAGTACTTC. The rearrangement joins TRBV27 to TRBJ2-7; 11 bases map to TRBD2. Per germline, CDR1 MNHEY and CDR2 SMNVEV (reference sequence). V shed 2 bases and J 2 bases; nucleotides not matched to a gene: 5. This CDR3 is built from 16 residues.

This clonotype appeared many times. V and J are TRBV27 and TRBJ2-7, with a possible D match to TRBD1 (5 bases). In germline, CDR1 is MNHEY, CDR2 SMNVEV (reference sequence). There are 13 residues in the CDR3. Trimming took off 2 bases at V and 1 base at J, with 6 bases between the two ends. CDR3 DNA sequence: TGTGCCAGCAGTTTAGGACAATCCTACGAGCAGTACTTC. Translation gives CASSLGQSYEQYF.

This clonotype was seen many times. The gene calls are TRBV4-1 and TRBJ2-4; no definite D call. This CDR3 contains 16 residues. Trimming left V 2 bases short and J 0 bases short, with 11 bases between. The germline V gene encodes CDR1 MGHRA and CDR2 YSYEKL. This chain's CDR3 is CASSQNQDLAKNIQYF. In DNA, the CDR3 is TGCGCCAGCAGCCAAAATCAGGACCTAGCCAAAAACATTCAGTACTTC.

In its sample, this clonotype was seen many times. The chain couples TRBV29-1 to TRBJ2-7, with 9 bases identical to TRBD1. V gave up 4 bases and J gave up 6 bases; unmatched junction bases: 7. There are 13 residues in the CDR3. Germline CDR1 reads SQVTM; CDR2 reads ANQGSEA. The CDR3 is CSVVWDRATEQYF. The CDR3 DNA sequence: TGCAGCGTTGTATGGGACAGGGCGACCGAGCAGTACTTC.